The sample holds a few counts of the clone carrying this T cell receptor beta chain. Antigen unknown. Germline CDR1 DFQATT, CDR2 SNEGSKA (reference sequence). V shed 7 bases, J shed 4 bases, and the junction held 6 bases outside the gene matches. CDR3 length equals 13 residues. The Oncomine TCR Beta short-read assay was applied to DNA of cultured CD4+ T cells. It was cultured CD4+ T cells from which genomic DNA was extracted. TCRdb processed the PCR reads anew with MiXCR; each CDR3 protein has one entry. The sample shows approximately 16,000 distinct CDR3 sequences, around 61% of them seen only once. The record originates from a study of vaccination and CD4 T cells after COVID-19. Study-level background: At a median approximately 100 days (range 35 to 161) after diagnosis, post-COVID samples were drawn. Study results and caveats: A median 86.3% of convalescent patients' SARS-CoV-2-reactive clones emerged only after vaccination.

Treatment noted: roughly 10-day PBMC culture with coronavirus spike peptide pools or control peptides (ViraFEST assay). Sequencing was done on a sample of CD4+ T cells from blood, cultured in vitro. The receptor's source is a human donor who had recovered from COVID-19. The chain uses TRBV20-1 and TRBJ2-3; 9 bases line up with TRBD1. Here the CDR3 DNA reads TGCAGTGTCGAACAGGGGGCGGCAGATACGCAGTATTTT. Its translation is CSVEQGAADTQYF.